The clone carrying this T cell receptor beta chain was seen only a few times. Its specificity is unknown. The CDR3 extends over 16 amino acids. Germline CDR1 and CDR2: MDHEN and SYDVKM. The V and J ends lost 5 bases and 7 bases, in that order; junction bases with no gene match: 15. Patients underwent thyroid surgery, and none had received any treatment before it. The sample is drawn from a study of metastatic and nonmetastatic thyroid tumors. In the study overall: Repertoire comparison spanned blood and tumor or nodule tissue of malignant and benign thyroid patients. Study-level findings and limits: In both blood and tumor samples, TCR beta diversity was reported significantly higher for malignant than benign nodules.

In the authors' methods: The study took CDR3 differences across clinicopathological groups and made a distant-metastasis classifier for papillary thyroid cancer from them. MiXCR reprocessed the PCR reads for TCRdb. Clone size and V and J calls follow TCRdb, not the original study. The data contain fewer than 40,000 clones, over 15% of them singletons. This TCR derives from a female donor with papillary thyroid cancer or a benign thyroid nodule (not recorded which). Some clones in this sample may be carry-over from other donors' samples. Specimen: tumor tissue. The rearrangement joins TRBV28 to TRBJ2-7, with 9 positions matching TRBD2. In DNA form, the CDR3 reads TGTGCCAGCAGTCCACACTCCGGGACTAGCAAAGAGGAGCAGTACTTC. Protein sequence: CASSPHSGTSKEEQYF.